This record concerns one T cell receptor (beta chain) sequence. In the study's own analysis: Amplifying reference gene primers gave estimates of nucleated cell counts. The data were produced by immunoSEQ multiplex PCR, yet TCRdb's version contains in-frame clones alone and is incomplete. V, J and clone size were drawn from that table, and D and trimming were deduced from the DNA. There are 87,000 or so clones in the sample; approximately 88% occur only once, and around 10% lies in the top ten. Trimming shortened V by 4 bases and J by 1 base, and 14 bases separated the two germline ends. This CDR3 has 15 amino acids. Germline CDR1 and CDR2: SGHRS and YFSETQ. The data are from a study of blood T cell repertoires in COVID-19. Looking at the study overall: The study drew acute and convalescent COVID-19 samples from the United States, Italy and Spain. Nucleic acid was either cDNA or gDNA, and it came from T cells, B-cell-depleted T cells, or PBMCs.

This receptor was identified in an elderly man with acute or convalescent COVID-19. The chain couples TRBV5-1 to TRBJ1-1; D uncertain. Sequencing was done on a sample of peripheral blood. The CDR3: CASSPLEAANTEAFF. The CDR3 nucleotides read TGCGCCAGCAGCCCATTGGAGGCGGCGAACACTGAAGCTTTCTTT.